A selection of T cell receptor beta chains follows, all from one sample in a study of cytomegalovirus exposure and HLA in healthy donors. Generated by immunoSEQ multiplex PCR, the TCRdb table keeps only in-frame clones and is missing some. This listing includes 45,000 to 55,000 clones. Sequenced input: PBMCs. All receptors come from a middle-aged man in good health and CMV-seropositive. Each CDR3 is given with its conserved first and last residue. D genes are given only for firm matches.

DNA | CDR3 | D | J | V
TGTGCCAGCACGGGACAGGCCTACAATGAGCAGTTCTTC | CASTGQAYNEQFF | TRBD1 | TRBJ2-1 | TRBV25-1
TGTGCCAGCAGTCACTCCGGGACAGCAAGCCCCGAGCAGTACTTC | CASSHSGTASPEQYF | TRBD1 | TRBJ2-7 | TRBV7-9
TGTGCCAGCAGTTTCAGGCAACCGTACTTC | CASSFRQPYF | NA | TRBJ2-7 | TRBV27
TGTGCCAGCAGCTTAACGGCGGGCTCCTACAATGAGCAGTTCTTC | CASSLTAGSYNEQFF | NA | TRBJ2-1 | TRBV7-9
TGTGCCAGCAGCTTTAGCGGTTCTAGCACAGATACGCAGTATTTT | CASSFSGSSTDTQYF | NA | TRBJ2-3 | TRBV7-3
TGTGCCAGCAGTTTGGGGCTCCTGAACACTGAAGCTTTCTTT | CASSLGLLNTEAFF | NA | TRBJ1-1 | TRBV7-2
TGTGCCAGCTCACTGACAGGGGGCGAGCAGCCCCAGCATTTT | CASSLTGGEQPQHF | TRBD1 | TRBJ1-5 | TRBV18
TGTGCCAGCAGGGGACAGGGGGCGACCGGGGAGCTGTTTTTT | CASRGQGATGELFF | TRBD1 | TRBJ2-2 | TRBV6-5
TGTGCCAGCAGCGTAGGAGGAGAGAACACTGAAGCTTTCTTT | CASSVGGENTEAFF | NA | TRBJ1-1 | TRBV9
TGTGCCAGCAATACCGGACTAGCGGCCGGAAATGAGCAGTTCTTC | CASNTGLAAGNEQFF | TRBD2 | TRBJ2-1 | TRBV7-3
TGTGCCAGCAGCTTAGCGCAGACAGGGTCTGGCTACACCTTC | CASSLAQTGSGYTF | TRBD1 | TRBJ1-2 | TRBV7-9
TGTGCCAGCAGTGAAGCGACAGGGGGAACTGAAGCTTTCTTT | CASSEATGGTEAFF | TRBD1 | TRBJ1-1 | TRBV25-1
TGTGCCACCAGCCCCGACGGGACTCCTGTCGCGGATGAGCAGTTCTTC | CATSPDGTPVADEQFF | NA | TRBJ2-1 | TRBV15
TGTGCCAGCAGCTTATGGGGGCCTCAAGACAATGAGCAGTTCTTC | CASSLWGPQDNEQFF | NA | TRBJ2-1 | TRBV7-9
TGTGCCAGCAGCTTAGCCCCCGGACTAGAATACGAGCAGTACTTC | CASSLAPGLEYEQYF | TRBD2 | TRBJ2-7 | TRBV7-7
TGCGCCAGCAGCTTACCTCTTACAGGGCCCGAGCAGTACTTC | CASSLPLTGPEQYF | NA | TRBJ2-7 | TRBV5-1
TGTGCCAGCAGTCCCCTGGGATCGGAGGGCCTTTCCTACAATGAGCAGTTCTTC | CASSPLGSEGLSYNEQFF | NA | TRBJ2-1 | TRBV28
TGCGCCAGCAGCGAAGCGAGCTCTGGAAACACCATATATTTT | CASSEASSGNTIYF | NA | TRBJ1-3 | TRBV5-1
TGCGCCAGCAGCTTGGAGGCAACGGGGGAACAAGAGACCCAGTACTTC | CASSLEATGEQETQYF | NA | TRBJ2-5 | TRBV5-1
TGTGCCAGCAGCCGTAACGGGGGTGCTACTGAAGCTTTCTTT | CASSRNGGATEAFF | NA | TRBJ1-1 | TRBV11-3
TGTGCCAGCAGTTTATTTCTTGGACTAGCGGGAATTTACAATGAGCAGTTCTTC | CASSLFLGLAGIYNEQFF | TRBD2 | TRBJ2-1 | TRBV28
TGTGCCAGCAAAATGGGCCAGGCGCGCACCGGGGAGCTGTTTTTT | CASKMGQARTGELFF | NA | TRBJ2-2 | TRBV27
TGTGCCAGCTCACCGGCCACAGGGAAGACCGGGGAGCTGTTTTTT | CASSPATGKTGELFF | NA | TRBJ2-2 | TRBV18
TGTGCCAGCCGCGGGACAGACTCTGGAAACACCATATATTTT | CASRGTDSGNTIYF | TRBD1 | TRBJ1-3 | TRBV9
TGTGCCAGCTCATGGGACAGGGAATATCAGCCCCAGCATTTT | CASSWDREYQPQHF | TRBD1 | TRBJ1-5 | TRBV18
TGTGCCAGCAGTGAATTATCGAGGGGAGGAGACACTGAAGCTTTCTTT | CASSELSRGGDTEAFF | NA | TRBJ1-1 | TRBV25-1
TGTGCCAGCGGACTAGCGGGAGCCAAAAACATTCAGTACTTC | CASGLAGAKNIQYF | TRBD2 | TRBJ2-4 | TRBV6-1
TGTGCCTCTAATCAGGGACTAGCGGGTCGGGAGACCCAGTACTTC | CASNQGLAGRETQYF | TRBD2 | TRBJ2-5 | TRBV9
TGTGCCAGCTCACTTACAGGGGGTTCACATACAGATACGCAGTATTTT | CASSLTGGSHTDTQYF | TRBD1 | TRBJ2-3 | TRBV18
TGTGCCAGCAGACCGCATCTTACAGGGGGCAGGTCTGAAGCTTTCTTT | CASRPHLTGGRSEAFF | TRBD1 | TRBJ1-1 | TRBV14
TGTGCCAGCGAGCGGGTATCGCGGGGCTACACCTTC | CASERVSRGYTF | NA | TRBJ1-2 | TRBV28
TGCGCCAGCAGCCAAGTCCCGGGACAGGGGTTGGACACTGAAGCTTTCTTT | CASSQVPGQGLDTEAFF | TRBD1 | TRBJ1-1 | TRBV4-3
TGTGCCACCAGCAGACCGGGGAGCTCCTATAATTCACCCCTCCACTTT | CATSRPGSSYNSPLHF | NA | TRBJ1-6 | TRBV15